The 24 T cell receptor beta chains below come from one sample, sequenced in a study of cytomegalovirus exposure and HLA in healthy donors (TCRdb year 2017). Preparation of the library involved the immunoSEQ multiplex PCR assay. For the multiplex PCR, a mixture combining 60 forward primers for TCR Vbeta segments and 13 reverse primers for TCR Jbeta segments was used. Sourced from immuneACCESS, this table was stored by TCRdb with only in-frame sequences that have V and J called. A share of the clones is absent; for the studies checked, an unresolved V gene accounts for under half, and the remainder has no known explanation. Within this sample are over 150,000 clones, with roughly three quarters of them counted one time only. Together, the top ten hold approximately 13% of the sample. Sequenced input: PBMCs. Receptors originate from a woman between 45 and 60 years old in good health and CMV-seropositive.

CDR3 amino acids: CASSLRGQGRETQYF. The CDR3 DNA is TGCGCCAGCAGCTTGCGTGGACAGGGGAGAGAGACCCAGTACTTC. The chain uses TRBV5-1 and TRBJ2-5; 9 bases fit TRBD1. V dropped 1 base and J dropped 4; count of bases not matched to a gene: 5. The CDR3 length is 15 residues. Germline-derived CDR1 and CDR2 are SGHRS and YFSETQ.

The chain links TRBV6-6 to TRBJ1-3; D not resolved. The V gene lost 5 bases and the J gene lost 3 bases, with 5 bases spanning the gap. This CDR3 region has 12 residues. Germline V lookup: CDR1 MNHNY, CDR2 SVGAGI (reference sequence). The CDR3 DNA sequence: TGTGCCAGCAGTCCCAGTGGAAACACCATATATTTT. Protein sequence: CASSPSGNTIYF.

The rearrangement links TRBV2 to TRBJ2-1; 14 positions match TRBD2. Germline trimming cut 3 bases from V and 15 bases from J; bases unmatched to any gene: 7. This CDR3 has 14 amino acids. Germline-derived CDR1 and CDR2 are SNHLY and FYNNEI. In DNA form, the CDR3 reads TGTGCCAGCAGTGACCCGGGACTAGCGGGGGTTCCGTTCTTC. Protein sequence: CASSDPGLAGVPFF.

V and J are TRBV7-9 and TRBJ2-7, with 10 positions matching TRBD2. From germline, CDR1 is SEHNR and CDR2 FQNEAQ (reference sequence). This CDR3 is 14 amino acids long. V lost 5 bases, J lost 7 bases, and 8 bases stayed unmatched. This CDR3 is CASSPLAGAREQYF. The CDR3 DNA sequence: TGTGCCAGCAGCCCCCTAGCGGGGGCTAGGGAGCAGTACTTC.

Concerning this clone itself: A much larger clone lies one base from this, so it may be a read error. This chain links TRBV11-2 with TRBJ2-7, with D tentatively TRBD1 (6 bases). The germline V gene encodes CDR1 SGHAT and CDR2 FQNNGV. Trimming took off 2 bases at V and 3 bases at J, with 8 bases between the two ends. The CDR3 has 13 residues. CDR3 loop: CASSLPGVYEQYF. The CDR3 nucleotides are TGTGCCAGCAGCTTACCAGGGGTCTACGAGCAGTACTTC.

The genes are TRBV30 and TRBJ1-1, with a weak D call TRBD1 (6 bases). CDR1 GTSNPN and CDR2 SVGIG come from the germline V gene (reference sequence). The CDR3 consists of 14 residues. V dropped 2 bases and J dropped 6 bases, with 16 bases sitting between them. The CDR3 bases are TGTGCCTGGAGTCCCCACGGGGGGGGCGCTGAAGCTTTCTTT. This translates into CAWSPHGGGAEAFF.

The CDR3 bases are TGTGCCAGCAGTCGCCTGGACGGGGGCTATGGCTACACCTTC. It codes for CASSRLDGGYGYTF. This sequence joins TRBV28 and TRBJ1-2; TRBD1 might be the D (5 bases). CDR1 and CDR2 from the germline V gene are MDHEN and SYDVKM. The CDR3 extends over 14 amino acids. V dropped 5 bases and J dropped 4 bases, with 14 bases sitting between them.

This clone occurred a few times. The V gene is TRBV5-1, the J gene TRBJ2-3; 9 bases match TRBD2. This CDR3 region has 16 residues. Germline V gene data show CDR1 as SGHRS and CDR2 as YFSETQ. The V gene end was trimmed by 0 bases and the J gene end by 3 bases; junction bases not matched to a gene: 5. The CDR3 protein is CASSLDPSGVTDTQYF. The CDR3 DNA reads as TGCGCCAGCAGCTTGGACCCTAGCGGGGTAACAGATACGCAGTATTTT.

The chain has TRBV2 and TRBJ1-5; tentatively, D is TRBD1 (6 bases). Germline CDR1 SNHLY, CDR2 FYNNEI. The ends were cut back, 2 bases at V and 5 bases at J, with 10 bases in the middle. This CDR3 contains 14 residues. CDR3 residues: CASSETGKDQPQHF. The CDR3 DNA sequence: TGTGCCAGCAGTGAAACAGGGAAGGATCAGCCCCAGCATTTT.

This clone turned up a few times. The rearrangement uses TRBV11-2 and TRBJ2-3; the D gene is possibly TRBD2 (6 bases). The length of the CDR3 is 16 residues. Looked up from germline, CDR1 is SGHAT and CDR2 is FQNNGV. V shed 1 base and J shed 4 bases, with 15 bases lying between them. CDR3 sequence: CASSLVGRGVSDTQYF. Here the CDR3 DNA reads TGTGCCAGCAGCTTAGTGGGGCGGGGAGTCTCAGATACGCAGTATTTT. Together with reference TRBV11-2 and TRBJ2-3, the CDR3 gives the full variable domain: EAGVAQSPRYKIIEKRQSVAFWCNPISGHATLYWYQQILGQGPKLLIQFQNNGVVDDSQLPKDRFSAERLKGVDSTLKIQPAKLEDSAVYLCASSLVGRGVSDTQYFGPGTRLTVL.

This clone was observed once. The CDR3 loop reads CASSSPSGGAETQYF. The CDR3 DNA reads as TGCGCCAGCAGCTCCCCTAGCGGGGGGGCAGAGACCCAGTACTTC. This chain joins TRBV5-1 and TRBJ2-5; 12 bases are a match to TRBD2. V lost 3 bases and J lost 4; bases outside the gene matches: 4. Looked up from germline, CDR1 is SGHRS and CDR2 is YFSETQ. CDR3 length: 15 amino acids.

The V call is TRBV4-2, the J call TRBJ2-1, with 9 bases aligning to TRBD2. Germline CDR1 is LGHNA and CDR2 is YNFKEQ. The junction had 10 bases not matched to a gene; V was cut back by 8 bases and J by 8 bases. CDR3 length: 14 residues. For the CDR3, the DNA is TGTGCCAGCTCACCGGGACTAGCTAACGATGAGCAGTTCTTC. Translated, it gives CASSPGLANDEQFF.

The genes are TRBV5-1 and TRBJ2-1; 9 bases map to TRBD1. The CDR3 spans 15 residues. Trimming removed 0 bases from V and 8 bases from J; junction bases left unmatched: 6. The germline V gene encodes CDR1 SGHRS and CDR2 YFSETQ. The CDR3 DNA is TGCGCCAGCAGCTTGGTCGTGGACAGGGGTTATGAGCAGTTCTTC. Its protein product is CASSLVVDRGYEQFF.

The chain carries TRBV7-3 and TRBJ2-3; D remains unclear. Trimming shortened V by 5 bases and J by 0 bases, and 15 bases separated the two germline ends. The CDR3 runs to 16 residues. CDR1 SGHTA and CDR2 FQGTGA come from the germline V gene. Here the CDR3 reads CASSLRSKPSTDTQYF. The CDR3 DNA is TGTGCCAGCAGCCTACGGAGCAAACCTAGCACAGATACGCAGTATTTT.

As DNA, the CDR3 is TGTGCCATCCGCAGACAGGGGATTGACAATGAGCAGTTCTTC. Translating it yields CAIRRQGIDNEQFF. The chain combines TRBV10-3 with TRBJ2-1; 8 nucleotides align to TRBD1. The CDR3 totals 14 residues. The junction had 8 bases not matched to a gene; V was cut back by 8 bases and J by 5 bases. Germline values: CDR1 ENHRY, CDR2 SYGVKD.

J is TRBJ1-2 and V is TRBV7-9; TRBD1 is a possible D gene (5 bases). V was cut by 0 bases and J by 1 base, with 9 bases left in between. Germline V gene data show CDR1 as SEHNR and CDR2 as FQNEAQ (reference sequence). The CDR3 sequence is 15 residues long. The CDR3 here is CASSLATDFNYGYTF. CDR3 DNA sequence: TGTGCCAGCAGCTTAGCGACAGATTTTAACTATGGCTACACCTTC. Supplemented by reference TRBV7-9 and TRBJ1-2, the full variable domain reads DTGVSQNPRHKITKRGQNVTFRCDPISEHNRLYWYRQTLGQGPEFLTYFQNEAQLEKSRLLSDRFSAERPKGSFSTLEIQRTEQGDSAMYLCASSLATDFNYGYTFGSGTRLTVV.

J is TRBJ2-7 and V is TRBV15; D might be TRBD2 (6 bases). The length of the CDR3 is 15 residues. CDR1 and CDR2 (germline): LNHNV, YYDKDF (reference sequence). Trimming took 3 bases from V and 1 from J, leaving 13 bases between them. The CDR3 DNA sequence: TGTGCCACCAGCAGGTTTTATAGCGGATCCTACGAGCAGTACTTC. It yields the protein CATSRFYSGSYEQYF.

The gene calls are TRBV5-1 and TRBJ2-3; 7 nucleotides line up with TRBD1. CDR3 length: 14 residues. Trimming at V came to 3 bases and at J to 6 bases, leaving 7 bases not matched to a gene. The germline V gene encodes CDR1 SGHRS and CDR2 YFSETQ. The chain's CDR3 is CASSWGEGADTQYF. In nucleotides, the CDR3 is TGCGCCAGCAGCTGGGGAGAGGGGGCGGATACGCAGTATTTT.

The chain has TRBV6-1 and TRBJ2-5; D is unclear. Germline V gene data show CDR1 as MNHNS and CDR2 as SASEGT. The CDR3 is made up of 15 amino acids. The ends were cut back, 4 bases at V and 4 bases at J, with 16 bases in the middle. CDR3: CASSGDTLTTETQYF. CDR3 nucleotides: TGTGCCAGCAGTGGCGACACCCTAACGACAGAGACCCAGTACTTC.

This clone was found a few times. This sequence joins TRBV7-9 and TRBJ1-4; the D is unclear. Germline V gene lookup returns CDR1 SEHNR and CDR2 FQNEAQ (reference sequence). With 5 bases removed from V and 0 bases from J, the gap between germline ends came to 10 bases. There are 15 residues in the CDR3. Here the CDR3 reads CASSPNLATNEKLFF. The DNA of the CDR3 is TGTGCCAGCAGCCCTAACTTGGCAACTAATGAAAAACTGTTTTTT.

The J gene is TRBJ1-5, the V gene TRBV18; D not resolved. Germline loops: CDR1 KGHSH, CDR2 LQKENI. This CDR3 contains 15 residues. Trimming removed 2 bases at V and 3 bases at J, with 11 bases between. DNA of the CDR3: TGTGCCAGCTCACCATCGGTAAACTTCAATCAGCCCCAGCATTTT. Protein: CASSPSVNFNQPQHF.

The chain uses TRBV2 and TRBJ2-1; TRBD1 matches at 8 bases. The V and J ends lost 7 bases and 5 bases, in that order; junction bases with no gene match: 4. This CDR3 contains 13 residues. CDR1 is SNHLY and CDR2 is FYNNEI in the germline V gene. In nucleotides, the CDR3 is TGTGCCAGCAAAAGACAGGGGAACAATGAGCAGTTCTTC. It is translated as CASKRQGNNEQFF.

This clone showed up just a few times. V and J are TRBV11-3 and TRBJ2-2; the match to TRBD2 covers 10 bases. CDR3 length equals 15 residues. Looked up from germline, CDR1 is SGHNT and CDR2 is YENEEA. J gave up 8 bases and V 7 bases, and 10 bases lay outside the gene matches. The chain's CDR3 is CASTWSGGVTGELFF. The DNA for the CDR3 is TGTGCCAGCACATGGAGCGGGGGGGTTACAGGGGAGCTGTTTTTT.

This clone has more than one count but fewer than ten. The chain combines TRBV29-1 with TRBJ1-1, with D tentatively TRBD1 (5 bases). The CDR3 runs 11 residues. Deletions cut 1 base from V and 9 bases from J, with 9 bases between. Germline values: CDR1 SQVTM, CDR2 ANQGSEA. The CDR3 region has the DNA TGCAGCGTTGAAGGGCAGGGCAAAGCTTTCTTT. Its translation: CSVEGQGKAFF.